The 18 T cell receptor beta chains presented below share a single source sample, sequenced in a study of T cell responses to AZD1222 COVID-19 vaccine. The assay was immunoSEQ multiplex PCR, and TCRdb's table has in-frame clones only and misses some. Among 90,000 to 95,000 clones listed, around 90% were seen once. The sequenced sample was peripheral blood, obtained on day 0 of AZD1222 vaccination. These receptors were collected from an adult in good health.

This chain uses TRBV13 with TRBJ2-3, with D maybe TRBD1 (6 bases). From germline, CDR1 is PRHDT and CDR2 FYEKMQ (reference sequence). This CDR3 is 13 amino acids long. Trimming removed 7 bases from V and 3 bases from J, with 11 bases in between. The CDR3 DNA follows: TGTGCCAGCACCCCGGGGACAACAGATACGCAGTATTTT. It specifies CASTPGTTDTQYF.

The J gene is TRBJ1-4, the V gene TRBV6-5, with 8 bases identical to TRBD1. V was pared by 4 bases and J by 7 bases, with 5 bases of the junction left unmatched. The length of the CDR3 is 14 residues. The germline V gene has CDR1 MNHEY and CDR2 SVGAGI. The CDR3 here is CASSFSGGVEKLFF. The CDR3 coding sequence is TGTGCCAGCAGTTTCTCAGGGGGCGTTGAAAAACTGTTTTTT.

This clone was seen only once. The chain is built from TRBV10-1 and TRBJ2-1; TRBD2 agrees at 14 bases. Germline V gene lookup returns CDR1 WNHNN and CDR2 SYGVQD (reference sequence). The CDR3 spans 16 residues. The ends lost 4 bases at V and 9 bases at J; junction bases unmatched: 8. CDR3 region: CASSAGTSGRIGEQFF. CDR3 coding DNA: TGCGCCAGCAGTGCAGGGACTAGCGGGAGAATCGGTGAGCAGTTCTTC.

This rearrangement joins TRBV11-1 to TRBJ1-5; TRBD1 agrees at 10 bases. Per the germline V gene, CDR1 is SGHAT and CDR2 is FQDESV (reference sequence). The CDR3 extends over 14 amino acids. Trimming at V came to 1 base and at J to 7 bases, leaving 1 base not matched to a gene. For the CDR3, the DNA is TGTGCCAGCAGCTTAGGGGACAGGGGCCAGCCCCAGCATTTT. It codes for CASSLGDRGQPQHF.

V and J are TRBV24-1 and TRBJ1-4, with D unclear. The CDR3 totals 13 residues. The V gene lost 9 bases and the J gene lost 4 bases, with 11 bases spanning the gap. Germline V CDR1 and CDR2: KGHDR, SFDVKD. Here the CDR3 reads CATSSPYNEKLFF. The CDR3 bases are TGTGCCACCTCTTCTCCGTATAATGAAAAACTGTTTTTT.

The rearrangement links TRBV6-5 to TRBJ1-2; D remains unclear. The germline V gene has CDR1 MNHEY and CDR2 SVGAGI. Trimming stripped 6 bases from V and 5 bases from J, with 10 bases between. The CDR3 totals 12 residues. Here the CDR3 reads CASSPLRYGYTF. The DNA for the CDR3 is TGTGCCAGCAGCCCCCTGCGGTATGGCTACACCTTC.

V gene TRBV5-1 combines with J gene TRBJ1-2; 9 bases line up with TRBD1. The V segment lost 4 bases and the J segment 10 bases; nucleotides outside the gene matches: 11. The germline V gene has CDR1 SGHRS and CDR2 YFSETQ. The CDR3 loop spans 14 amino acids. The CDR3 bases are TGCGCCAGCAGCCAGACAGGGGGAAATCCTGACTACACCTTC. Residues: CASSQTGGNPDYTF.

The CDR3 loop reads CASTPPTGNHQPQHF. The CDR3 DNA reads TGTGCCAGCACTCCCCCCACAGGGAACCATCAGCCCCAGCATTTT. V and J are TRBV28 and TRBJ1-5; a possible D gene is TRBD1 (6 bases). V was trimmed by 7 bases and J by 5 bases, leaving 18 bases between them. Per germline, CDR1 MDHEN and CDR2 SYDVKM. This CDR3 region has 15 residues.

This rearrangement joins TRBV5-1 to TRBJ2-7; D is uncertain. Germline V lookup: CDR1 SGHRS, CDR2 YFSETQ. This CDR3 contains 18 residues. The V end lost 0 bases, the J end lost 2 bases, and 21 bases lay between the germline ends. CDR3 sequence: CASSLGPAIRTSTYEQYF. The CDR3 bases are TGCGCCAGCAGCTTGGGACCGGCTATCAGGACCAGCACCTACGAGCAGTACTTC.

The chain recombines TRBV15 with TRBJ1-3; no firm D call. In germline, CDR1 is LNHNV, CDR2 YYDKDF (reference sequence). V lost 8 bases and J lost 2, with 16 bases in between. The length of the CDR3 is 15 residues. CDR3 DNA sequence: TGTGCCACCCGCGAGTTTTCGGATGCTGGAAACACCATATATTTT. It codes for CATREFSDAGNTIYF.

This clone was recorded once. The chain uses TRBV6-5 and TRBJ1-4, with TRBD1 as a possible D gene (5 bases). This CDR3 is 13 amino acids long. Trimming removed 11 bases at V and 4 bases at J, with 14 bases between. CDR1 is MNHEY and CDR2 is SVGAGI in the germline V gene. The CDR3 protein is CAGQGIGNEKLFF. CDR3 sequence (DNA): TGTGCCGGTCAGGGTATTGGTAATGAAAAACTGTTTTTT.

This clone was observed once. The chain is built from TRBV24-1 and TRBJ2-7; no firm D call. Looked up from germline, CDR1 is KGHDR and CDR2 is SFDVKD. V lost 6 bases and J lost 4, with 12 bases in between. The CDR3 has 13 amino acids. CDR3: CATSCSTMYEQYF. CDR3 nucleotides: TGTGCCACCAGTTGCTCAACTATGTACGAGCAGTACTTC.

The chain carries TRBV7-3 and TRBJ1-1; D gene ambiguous. V dropped 4 bases and J dropped 1 base, with 7 bases sitting between them. CDR3 length: 13 residues. Germline CDR1 and CDR2: SGHTA and FQGTGA. CDR3 in DNA: TGTGCCAGCAGCTCACAGCAGAACACTGAAGCTTTCTTT. Protein: CASSSQQNTEAFF. Full variable domain (remainder filled in from reference TRBV7-3 and TRBJ1-1): GAGVSQTPSNKVTEKGKYVELRCDPISGHTALYWYRQSLGQGPEFLIYFQGTGAADDSGLPNDRFFAVRPEGSVSTLKIQRTERGDSAVYLCASSSQQNTEAFFGQGTRLTVV.

The chain has TRBV11-2 and TRBJ1-6; D may be TRBD1 (5 bases). This CDR3 region has 20 residues. CDR1 and CDR2 (germline): SGHAT, FQNNGV. V lost 0 bases and J 0 bases, leaving 18 bases between the germline ends. The DNA of the CDR3 is TGTGCCAGCAGCTTAGATCCTATGACAGCCTCCTCCTCCTATAATTCACCCCTCCACTTT. This translates into CASSLDPMTASSSYNSPLHF.

The chain employs TRBV19 and TRBJ1-1; a possible D gene is TRBD1 (5 bases). This CDR3 is 13 amino acids long. Germline lookup yields CDR1 LNHDA and CDR2 SQIVND (reference sequence). V was clipped by 7 bases and J by 4 bases, with 13 bases between them. This CDR3 is CASKERGGTEAFF. The CDR3 region has the DNA TGTGCCAGTAAGGAGAGGGGCGGCACTGAAGCTTTCTTT.

V gene TRBV3-1 (or the pseudogene TRBV3-2) combines with J gene TRBJ1-3, with 11 bases fitting TRBD1. CDR1 and CDR2 from the germline V gene are LGHDT and YNNKEL (reference sequence). Trimming removed 0 bases from V and 4 bases from J; junction bases left unmatched: 2. The length of the CDR3 is 16 residues. CDR3 protein: CASSQDGTGGGNTIYF. In DNA form, the CDR3 reads TGTGCCAGCAGCCAAGATGGGACAGGGGGGGGAAACACCATATATTTT.

This chain uses TRBV15 with TRBJ2-3; possibly TRBD2 for D (6 bases). The CDR3 extends over 13 amino acids. Germline CDR1 reads LNHNV; CDR2 reads YYDKDF (reference sequence). Trimming left V 8 bases short and J 4 bases short, with 13 bases between. The CDR3 protein is CATSTGEADTQYF. The CDR3 DNA follows: TGTGCCACCTCCACGGGAGAAGCAGATACGCAGTATTTT.

The J gene is TRBJ2-7, the V gene TRBV19, with a weak D call TRBD1 (6 bases). Per germline, CDR1 LNHDA and CDR2 SQIVND (reference sequence). This CDR3 comprises 14 residues. V lost 3 bases to trimming and J lost 0 bases, with 9 bases between them. In DNA form, the CDR3 reads TGTGCCAGTAGTATCTTGGACAGCTCCTACGAGCAGTACTTC. This gives the protein CASSILDSSYEQYF. Variable domain in full (rest from reference TRBV19 and TRBJ2-7): DGGITQSPKYLFRKEGQNVTLSCEQNLNHDAMYWYRQDPGQGLRLIYYSQIVNDFQKGDIAEGYSVSREKKESFPLTVTSAQKNPTAFYLCASSILDSSYEQYFGPGTRLTVT.